Listed here is a single TCR beta chain. These data originate in a study of cytomegalovirus exposure and HLA in healthy donors. V shed 1 base, J shed 11 bases, and the junction held 11 bases outside the gene matches. Germline assignment: CDR1 LGHNA and CDR2 YSLEER. This CDR3 region has 16 residues. Vbeta (60) and Jbeta (13) primers were used in the PCR. Clones were read by immunoSEQ multiplex PCR, and TCRdb kept only the in-frame ones, dropping some. The sample yields about 57,000 clones, 83% seen once. What was sequenced was PBMCs. The clonotype comes from a man aged 25-45 years in good health and CMV-seronegative. The chain links TRBV4-3 to TRBJ2-5; 12 nucleotides agree with TRBD2. The CDR3 DNA is TGCGCCAGCAGCCAAGGATGGGGACTAGCGGGTGCCGGGCAGTACTTC. It is translated as CASSQGWGLAGAGQYF.